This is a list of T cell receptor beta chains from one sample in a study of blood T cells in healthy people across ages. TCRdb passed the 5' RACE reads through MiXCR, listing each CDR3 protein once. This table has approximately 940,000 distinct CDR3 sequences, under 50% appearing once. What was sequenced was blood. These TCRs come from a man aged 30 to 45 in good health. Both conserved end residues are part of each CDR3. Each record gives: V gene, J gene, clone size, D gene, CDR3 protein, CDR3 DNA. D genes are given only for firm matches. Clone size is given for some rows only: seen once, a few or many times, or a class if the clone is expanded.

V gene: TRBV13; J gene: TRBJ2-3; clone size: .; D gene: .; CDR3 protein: CASSPHWEGTDTQYF; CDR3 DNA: TGTGCCAGCAGCCCCCACTGGGAAGGCACAGATACGCAGTATTTT
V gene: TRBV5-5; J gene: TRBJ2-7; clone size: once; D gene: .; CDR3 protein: CASSLGFGQGSYEQYF; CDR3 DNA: TGTGCCAGCAGCTTGGGGTTTGGTCAGGGTTCCTACGAGCAGTACTTC
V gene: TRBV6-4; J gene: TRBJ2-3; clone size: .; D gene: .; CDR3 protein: CASSPGAEKDTQYF; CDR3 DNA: TGTGCCAGCAGCCCCGGGGCGGAAAAGGATACGCAGTATTTT
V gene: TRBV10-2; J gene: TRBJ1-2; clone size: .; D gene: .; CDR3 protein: CASTSYGSGYTF; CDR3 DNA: TGCGCCAGCACCTCATATGGGAGTGGCTACACCTTC
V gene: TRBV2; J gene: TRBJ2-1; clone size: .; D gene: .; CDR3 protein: CASSEDWGPPYNEQFF; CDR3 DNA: TGTGCCAGCAGTGAAGACTGGGGGCCTCCCTACAATGAGCAGTTCTTC
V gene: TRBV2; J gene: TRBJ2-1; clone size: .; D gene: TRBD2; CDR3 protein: CASSEVAGGHEQFF; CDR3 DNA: TGTGCCAGCAGTGAGGTAGCGGGGGGCCATGAGCAGTTCTTC
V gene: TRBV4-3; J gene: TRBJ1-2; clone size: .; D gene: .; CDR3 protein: CASSKGGGVYGYTF; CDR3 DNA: TGCGCCAGCAGCAAGGGGGGGGGTGTCTACGGCTACACCTTC
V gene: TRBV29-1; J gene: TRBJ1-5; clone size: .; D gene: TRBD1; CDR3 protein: CSVEGTGDQPQHF; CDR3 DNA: TGCAGCGTTGAGGGGACAGGTGATCAGCCCCAGCATTTT
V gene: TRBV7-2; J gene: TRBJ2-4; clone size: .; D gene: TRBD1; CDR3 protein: CACSLNQGAYEQHF; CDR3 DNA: TGTGCCTGCAGCTTAAATCAGGGGGCGTACGAGCAGCACTTC
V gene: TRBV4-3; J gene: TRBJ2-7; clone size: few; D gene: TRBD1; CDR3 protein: CASSQLADRSYEQYF; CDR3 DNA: TGCGCCAGCAGCCAACTTGCGGACAGGTCCTACGAGCAGTACTTC
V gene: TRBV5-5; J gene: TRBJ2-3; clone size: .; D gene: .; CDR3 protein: CASSLLFPTDTQYF; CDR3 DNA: TGTGCCAGCAGCTTGCTATTTCCCACAGATACGCAGTATTTT
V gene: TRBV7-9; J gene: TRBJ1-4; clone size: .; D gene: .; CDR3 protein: CASSFFENEKLFF; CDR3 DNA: TGTGCCAGCAGCTTTTTCGAGAATGAAAAACTGTTTTTT
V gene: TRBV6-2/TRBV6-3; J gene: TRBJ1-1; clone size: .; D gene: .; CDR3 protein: CASSYSKGFPNTEAFF; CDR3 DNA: TGTGCCAGCAGTTACTCGAAAGGGTTCCCGAACACTGAAGCTTTCTTT
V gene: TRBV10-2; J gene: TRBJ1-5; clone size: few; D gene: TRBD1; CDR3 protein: CASSENPGGQPQHF; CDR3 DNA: TGCGCCAGCAGTGAGAATCCAGGGGGACAGCCCCAGCATTTT
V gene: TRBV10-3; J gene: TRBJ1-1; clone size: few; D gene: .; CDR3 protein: CAITQEANTEAFF; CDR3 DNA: TGTGCCATCACCCAGGAGGCCAACACTGAAGCTTTCTTT
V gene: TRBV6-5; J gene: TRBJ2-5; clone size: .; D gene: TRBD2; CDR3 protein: CASSTGGTPLLETQYF; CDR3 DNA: TGTGCCAGCAGTACGGGGGGAACTCCTCTTCTGGAGACCCAGTACTTC
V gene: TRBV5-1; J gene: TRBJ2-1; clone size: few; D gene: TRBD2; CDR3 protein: CASSPGLDIYNEQFF; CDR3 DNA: TGCGCCAGCAGCCCGGGACTAGATATCTACAATGAGCAGTTCTTT
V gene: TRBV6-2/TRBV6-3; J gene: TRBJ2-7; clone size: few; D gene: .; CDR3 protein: CASSYSGVGGTYEQYF; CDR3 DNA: TGTGCCAGCAGTTACTCCGGCGTGGGGGGTACCTACGAGCAGTACTTC
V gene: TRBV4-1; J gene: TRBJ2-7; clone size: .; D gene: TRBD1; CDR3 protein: CASSHPGTELSYEQYF; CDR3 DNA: TGCGCCAGCAGCCATCCCGGGACAGAGCTCTCCTACGAGCAGTACTTC
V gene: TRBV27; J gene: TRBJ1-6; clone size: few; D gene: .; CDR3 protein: CASGGYNNSPLHF; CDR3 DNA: TGTGCCAGCGGGGGTTACAATAATTCACCCCTCCACTTT
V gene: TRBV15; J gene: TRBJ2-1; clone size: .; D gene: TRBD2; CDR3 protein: CATSLAGGFGNEQFF; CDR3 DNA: TGTGCCACCAGCCTAGCGGGAGGGTTTGGAAATGAGCAGTTCTTC
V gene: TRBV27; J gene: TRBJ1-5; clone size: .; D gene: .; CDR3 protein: CASSWSGSNQPQHF; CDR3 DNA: TGTGCCAGCAGTTGGTCGGGTAGCAATCAGCCCCAGCATTTT
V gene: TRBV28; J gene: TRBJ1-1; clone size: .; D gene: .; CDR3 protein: CASSFPGPLSGEAFF; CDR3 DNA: TGTGCCAGCAGTTTTCCCGGACCTCTCTCGGGAGAAGCTTTCTTT
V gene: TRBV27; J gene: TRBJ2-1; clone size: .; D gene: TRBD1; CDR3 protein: CASIVGTGYNEQFF; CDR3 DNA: TGTGCCAGCATCGTCGGGACAGGGTACAATGAGCAGTTCTTC
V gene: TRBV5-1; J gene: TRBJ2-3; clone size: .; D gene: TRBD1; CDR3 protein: CASSTDGQGWTDTQYF; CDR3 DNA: TGCGCCAGCAGCACCGATGGACAGGGTTGGACAGATACGCAGTATTTT
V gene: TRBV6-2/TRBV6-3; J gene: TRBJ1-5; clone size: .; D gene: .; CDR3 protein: CASSRHGEGNQPQHF; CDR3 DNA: TGTGCCAGCAGTCGCCATGGGGAGGGCAATCAGCCCCAGCATTTT
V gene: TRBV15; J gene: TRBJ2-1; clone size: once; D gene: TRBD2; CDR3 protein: CATGLASYNEQFF; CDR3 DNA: TGTGCCACAGGACTAGCCTCCTACAATGAGCAGTTCTTC
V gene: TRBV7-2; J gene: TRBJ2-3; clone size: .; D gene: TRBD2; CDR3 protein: CASSSWTSADTQYF; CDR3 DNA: TGTGCCAGCAGCTCATGGACTAGCGCAGATACGCAGTATTTT
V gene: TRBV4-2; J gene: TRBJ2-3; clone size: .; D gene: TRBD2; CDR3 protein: CASSPLGTSGGSSTDTQYF; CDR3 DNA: TGTGCCAGCAGCCCCCTGGGGACTAGCGGGGGCTCTAGCACAGATACGCAGTATTTT
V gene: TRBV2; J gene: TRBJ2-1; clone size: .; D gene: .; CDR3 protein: CASAVGAGSYNEQFF; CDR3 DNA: TGTGCCAGCGCCGTGGGGGCTGGGTCCTACAATGAGCAGTTCTTC
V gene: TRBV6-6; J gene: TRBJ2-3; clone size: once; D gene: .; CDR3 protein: CASGHDPDTDTQYF; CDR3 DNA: TGTGCCAGCGGCCACGACCCAGACACAGATACGCAGTATTTT
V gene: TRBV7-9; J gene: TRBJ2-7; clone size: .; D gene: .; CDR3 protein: CASSSNGGQTSYEQYF; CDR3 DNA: TGTGCCAGCAGCTCTAACGGGGGTCAGACCTCCTACGAGCAGTACTTC
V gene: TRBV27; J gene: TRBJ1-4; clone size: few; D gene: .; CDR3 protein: CASSFGGNEKLFF; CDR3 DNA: TGTGCCAGCAGTTTTGGGGGAAATGAAAAACTGTTTTTT
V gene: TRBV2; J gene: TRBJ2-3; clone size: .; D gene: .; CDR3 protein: CASRTRSTDTQYF; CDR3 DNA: TGTGCCAGCAGGACTAGAAGCACAGATACGCAGTATTTT
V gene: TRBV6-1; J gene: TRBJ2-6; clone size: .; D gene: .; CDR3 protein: CASSGPGDGANVLTF; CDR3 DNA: TGTGCCAGCAGTGGGCCAGGGGACGGGGCCAACGTCCTGACTTTC
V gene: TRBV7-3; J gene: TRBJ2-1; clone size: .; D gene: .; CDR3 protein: CASSAMGSYNEQFF; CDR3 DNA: TGTGCCAGCAGCGCCATGGGGTCCTACAATGAGCAGTTCTTC
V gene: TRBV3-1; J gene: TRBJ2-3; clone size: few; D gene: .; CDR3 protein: CASTPPPAESTDTQYF; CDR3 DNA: TGTGCCAGCACCCCGCCACCGGCGGAAAGCACAGATACGCAGTATTTT
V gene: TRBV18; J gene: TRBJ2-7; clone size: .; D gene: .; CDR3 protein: CASSPDTISYEQYF; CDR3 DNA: TGTGCCAGCTCACCGGACACTATCTCCTACGAGCAGTACTTC
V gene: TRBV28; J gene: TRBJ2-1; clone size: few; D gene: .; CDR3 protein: CASTPFGTPKNEQFF; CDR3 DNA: TGTGCCAGCACCCCCTTTGGAACCCCTAAGAATGAGCAGTTCTTC